This entry concerns a single T cell receptor (beta chain). Antigen unknown. V was cut by 8 bases and J by 3 bases, with 11 bases left in between. The germline gives CDR1 SNHLY, CDR2 FYNNEI. This CDR3 region has 13 residues. The data were obtained in a study of T cell responses to AZD1222 COVID-19 vaccine. Whole-study results and caveats: Only after the peak T cell response were repertoires sampled.

Data came from immunoSEQ multiplex PCR; TCRdb stores just in-frame clones and leaves some out. The sample lists about 92,000 clones; over 75% were seen once. The TCR sequence derives from an adult in good health. Sequenced material: peripheral blood, taken on day 0 of AZD1222 vaccination. This chain links TRBV2 with TRBJ2-1; D unresolved. This CDR3 reads CASFLRFYNEQFF. CDR3 sequence (DNA): TGTGCCAGCTTCTTGAGGTTCTACAATGAGCAGTTCTTC.